Following are 28 T cell receptor beta chains from one sample sequenced in a study of OX40 agonist ivuxolimab in advanced cancers. TCRdb's table, derived via immunoSEQ multiplex PCR, lists solely in-frame clones and lacks some. The sample contains some 25,000 clones, 80% to 90% of which appear only once. Here the sequenced sample was CD4+ or CD8+ T cells sorted from blood, taken in a trial of the OX40 agonist ivuxolimab. Receptors were obtained from an adult with an advanced solid tumor such as melanoma, head and neck, liver or kidney cancer.

The rearrangement joins TRBV18 to TRBJ2-3; D gene unclear. V lost 3 bases and J 2 bases, leaving 9 bases between the germline ends. The CDR3 sequence is 14 residues long. Germline loops: CDR1 KGHSH, CDR2 LQKENI. The CDR3 here is CASSPSKDTDTQYF. CDR3 DNA sequence: TGTGCCAGCTCACCCTCAAAGGACACAGATACGCAGTATTTT.

The V gene is TRBV30, the J gene TRBJ2-2; 9 bases fit TRBD1. There are 15 residues in the CDR3. Germline assignment: CDR1 GTSNPN and CDR2 SVGIG (reference sequence). The CDR3 nucleotides are TGTGGGGGGACAGGGTATAGCGGTAACACCGGGGAGCTGTTTTTT. It specifies CGGTGYSGNTGELFF.

This clone was counted a single time. The V gene is TRBV5-1, the J gene TRBJ1-2, with 8 bases identical to TRBD1. This CDR3 region has 15 residues. After removal of 0 bases from V and 4 bases from J, the junction contained 5 bases not matched to a gene. The V gene's germline CDR1 is SGHRS and CDR2 YFSETQ. CDR3 sequence (DNA): TGCGCCAGCAGCTTGGCTGGGACAGGCCCCTATGGCTACACCTTC. Its translation is CASSLAGTGPYGYTF.

The J gene is TRBJ1-4, the V gene TRBV11-3; a possible D gene is TRBD1 (5 bases). The CDR3 loop spans 17 amino acids. Trimming took off 0 bases at V and 7 bases at J, with 18 bases between the two ends. Germline V gives CDR1 SGHNT, CDR2 YENEEA. The CDR3 sequence: CASSLDPAKGLGEKLFF. DNA of the CDR3: TGTGCCAGCAGCTTAGATCCCGCGAAGGGGCTAGGTGAAAAACTGTTTTTT.

This clone was seen a handful of times. The chain uses TRBV14 and TRBJ2-1; 10 bases are shared with TRBD2. The CDR3 loop spans 16 amino acids. Germline CDR1 is SGHDN and CDR2 is FVKESK. Germline trimming cut 4 bases from V and 6 bases from J; bases unmatched to any gene: 9. The CDR3 DNA is TGTGCCAGCAGCCCCAGAGGGACTAGCGTCCCCAATGAGCAGTTCTTC. Its translation is CASSPRGTSVPNEQFF.

The chain employs TRBV11-3 and TRBJ2-1; perhaps TRBD1 as D (5 bases). In germline, CDR1 is SGHNT, CDR2 YENEEA. V was clipped by 0 bases and J by 1 base, with 13 bases between them. This CDR3 is 17 amino acids long. For the CDR3, the DNA is TGTGCCAGCAGCTTAGAGTTTCAGGGTTCTTCCTACAATGAGCAGTTCTTC. It specifies CASSLEFQGSSYNEQFF.

This chain links TRBV5-8 with TRBJ1-2; 8 bases match TRBD1. From germline, CDR1 is SGHTS and CDR2 YDEGEE. The CDR3 sequence is 16 residues long. V lost 5 bases, J lost 0 bases, and 9 bases stayed unmatched. The DNA for the CDR3 is TGTGCCAGCAGTCCCGGACAGGGAAGAGCTAACTATGGCTACACCTTC. Translating it yields CASSPGQGRANYGYTF.

The chain employs TRBV28 and TRBJ2-5; tentative D call: TRBD2 (5 bases). CDR3 size: 14 residues. CDR1 MDHEN and CDR2 SYDVKM come from the germline V gene. Trimming removed 5 bases from V and 2 bases from J, with 12 bases in between. DNA for the CDR3: TGTGCCAGCAGTACCACGAGCGGACAAGAGACCCAGTACTTC. Residues: CASSTTSGQETQYF.

This rearrangement joins TRBV7-3 to TRBJ2-7; TRBD2 aligns across 7 bases. Germline V gives CDR1 SGHTA, CDR2 FQGTGA. This CDR3 comprises 14 residues. J gave up 0 bases and V 5 bases, and 4 bases lay outside the gene matches. The CDR3 protein is CASSPGGSSYEQYF. The CDR3 region has the DNA TGTGCCAGCAGCCCCGGCGGGAGCTCCTACGAGCAGTACTTC.

This chain connects TRBV7-3 to TRBJ2-2; 7 bases agree with TRBD2. Germline V gene lookup returns CDR1 SGHTA and CDR2 FQGTGA. V gave up 5 bases and J gave up 8 bases; unmatched junction bases: 8. The CDR3 totals 14 residues. Written as DNA, the CDR3 is TGTGCCAGCAGCGCGGTCGGCGGGAGTGGGGAGCTGTTTTTT. Translated, it gives CASSAVGGSGELFF.

The CDR3 DNA sequence: TGTGCCAGCAGCCCCCATAGCGGGAGCGCAGATACGCAGTATTTT. This codes for CASSPHSGSADTQYF. The chain is built from TRBV7-3 and TRBJ2-3; 9 bases map to TRBD2. Germline assignment: CDR1 SGHTA and CDR2 FQGTGA. There are 15 residues in the CDR3. V lost 5 bases, J lost 4 bases, and 7 bases stayed unmatched.

J is TRBJ2-2 and V is TRBV7-2; D gene unclear. This CDR3 is 14 amino acids long. The V end lost 0 bases, the J end lost 4 bases, and 6 bases lay between the germline ends. Germline CDR1 reads SGHTA; CDR2 reads FQGNSA. CDR3 loop: CASSLAMGTGELFF. The CDR3 coding sequence is TGTGCCAGCAGCTTAGCGATGGGCACCGGGGAGCTGTTTTTT.

The chain recombines TRBV18 with TRBJ2-5; no firm D call. This CDR3 is 13 amino acids long. Germline CDR1 KGHSH, CDR2 LQKENI. The V end lost 4 bases, the J end lost 2 bases, and 8 bases lay between the germline ends. CDR3: CASSRTAQETQYF. The CDR3 coding sequence is TGTGCCAGCTCACGTACGGCGCAAGAGACCCAGTACTTC.

The chain couples TRBV28 to TRBJ2-1; D is uncertain. From germline, CDR1 is MDHEN and CDR2 SYDVKM. The CDR3 contains 15 residues. The V and J ends lost 11 bases and 0 bases respectively, with 17 bases between them. The CDR3 protein is CAAAVAAYSYNEQFF. The CDR3 DNA follows: TGTGCCGCAGCCGTGGCAGCTTACTCCTACAATGAGCAGTTCTTC.

V usage is TRBV5-1 and J usage is TRBJ2-7; 9 bases fit TRBD2. V dropped 0 bases and J dropped 0; count of bases not matched to a gene: 1. The CDR3 spans 15 residues. Per the germline V gene, CDR1 is SGHRS and CDR2 is YFSETQ. This CDR3 is CASSLVSGSSYEQYF. CDR3 nucleotides: TGCGCCAGCAGCTTGGTTAGCGGGAGCTCCTACGAGCAGTACTTC.

This clone was detected only a few times. Other DNA sequences from this sample encode an identical CDR3 as well. This chain connects TRBV2 to TRBJ2-7; D is uncertain. V lost 2 bases, J lost 0 bases, and 5 bases lay in between. This CDR3 is 13 amino acids long. CDR1 is SNHLY, CDR2 FYNNEI, per germline. This CDR3 reads CASSERSSYEQYF. Written as DNA, the CDR3 is TGTGCCAGCAGTGAACGGTCCTCCTACGAGCAGTACTTC.

Comments on this clone: Other nucleotide sequences from this sample produce the same CDR3. CDR3 sequence: CASSRDYREQYF. CDR3 coding DNA: TGTGCCAGTAGCCGGGACTACCGCGAGCAGTACTTC. This sequence joins TRBV7-9 and TRBJ2-7; 7 positions agree with TRBD2. The V gene end was trimmed by 9 bases and the J gene end by 6 bases; junction bases not matched to a gene: 8. The CDR3 length is 12 residues. CDR1 and CDR2 from the germline V gene are SEHNR and FQNEAQ (reference sequence).

This chain joins TRBV30 and TRBJ1-2; TRBD1 is a possible D gene (5 bases). Germline V gene lookup returns CDR1 GTSNPN and CDR2 SVGIG (reference sequence). This CDR3 has 11 amino acids. Trimming stripped 3 bases from V and 11 bases from J, with 13 bases between. CDR3 coding DNA: TGTGCCTGGAGGCTTCAGGGCAAGTACACCTTC. This sequence encodes CAWRLQGKYTF.

The gene calls are TRBV7-9 and TRBJ1-6, with D hard to call. V gave up 0 bases and J gave up 7 bases, with 13 bases separating them. In germline, CDR1 is SEHNR, CDR2 FQNEAQ (reference sequence). The CDR3 extends over 16 amino acids. The CDR3 nucleotides are TGTGCCAGCAGCTTAGCGCGGGCAACTTCCAATTCACCCCTCCACTTT. It encodes CASSLARATSNSPLHF. Full variable domain (outside the CDR3, taken from reference TRBV7-9 and TRBJ1-6): DTGVSQNPRHKITKRGQNVTFRCDPISEHNRLYWYRQTLGQGPEFLTYFQNEAQLEKSRLLSDRFSAERPKGSFSTLEIQRTEQGDSAMYLCASSLARATSNSPLHFGNGTRLTVT.

The V call is TRBV19, the J call TRBJ1-1, with no clear D. The CDR3 runs 13 residues. CDR1 LNHDA and CDR2 SQIVND come from the germline V gene (reference sequence). The germline V and J ends were trimmed by 1 base and 4 bases, with 7 bases remaining between them. The CDR3 DNA reads TGTGCCAGTAGTATAGCTCTTGGCACTGAAGCTTTCTTT. This codes for CASSIALGTEAFF. Together with reference TRBV19 and TRBJ1-1, the CDR3 gives the full variable domain: DGGITQSPKYLFRKEGQNVTLSCEQNLNHDAMYWYRQDPGQGLRLIYYSQIVNDFQKGDIAEGYSVSREKKESFPLTVTSAQKNPTAFYLCASSIALGTEAFFGQGTRLTVV.

The gene calls are TRBV28 and TRBJ1-3; 7 bases align to TRBD1. Germline lookup yields CDR1 MDHEN and CDR2 SYDVKM. The trim removed 5 bases at V and 0 bases at J, leaving 7 bases unmatched. The CDR3 has 16 residues. CDR3 sequence (DNA): TGTGCCAGCAGTCAGCTTAGGGGGCGCTCTGGAAACACCATATATTTT. This codes for CASSQLRGRSGNTIYF.

The J gene is TRBJ1-1, the V gene TRBV11-3; 10 nucleotides align to TRBD1. The CDR3 covers 15 residues. From germline, CDR1 is SGHNT and CDR2 YENEEA. J was trimmed by 11 bases and V by 4 bases; bases with no gene match: 13. This CDR3 is CASSYTYGTGADAFF. The CDR3 region has the DNA TGTGCCAGCAGCTATACCTACGGGACAGGGGCGGACGCTTTCTTT. The whole variable domain, remainder taken from reference TRBV11-3 and TRBJ1-1, is EAGVVQSPRYKIIEKKQPVAFWCNPISGHNTLYWYLQNLGQGPELLIRYENEEAVDDSQLPKDRFSAERLKGVDSTLKIQPAELGDSAVYLCASSYTYGTGADAFFGQGTRLTVV.

The V and J genes are TRBV7-9 and TRBJ2-6; no definite D call. Germline CDR1 SEHNR, CDR2 FQNEAQ (reference sequence). Trimming removed 5 bases at V and 4 bases at J, with 9 bases between. CDR3 length: 14 amino acids. The CDR3 region is CASSPSRGANVLTF. CDR3 nucleotide sequence: TGTGCCAGCAGCCCCTCAAGGGGGGCCAACGTCCTGACTTTC.

This chain uses TRBV7-6 with TRBJ2-1; possibly TRBD2 for D (6 bases). CDR3 length: 17 residues. Germline-derived CDR1 and CDR2 are SGHVS and FNYEAQ. V was trimmed by 5 bases and J by 6 bases, leaving 23 bases between them. CDR3 protein: CASSLNLRDSRVNEQFF. The CDR3 DNA reads as TGTGCCAGCAGCCTTAACCTCCGGGACTCAAGGGTCAATGAGCAGTTCTTC. Full variable domain (remainder filled in from reference TRBV7-6 and TRBJ2-1): GAGVSQSPRYKVTKRGQDVALRCDPISGHVSLYWYRQALGQGPEFLTYFNYEAQQDKSGLPNDRFSAERPEGSISTLTIQRTEQRDSAMYRCASSLNLRDSRVNEQFFGPGTRLTVL.

This CDR3 reads CASRLGLAETGELFF. The DNA of the CDR3 is TGTGCCAGCAGATTGGGACTAGCGGAGACCGGGGAGCTGTTTTTT. The J gene is TRBJ2-2, the V gene TRBV11-2, with 11 bases identical to TRBD2. The CDR3 has 15 residues. Per germline, CDR1 SGHAT and CDR2 FQNNGV. J lost 5 bases, V lost 6 bases, and 5 bases had no gene match.

The V gene is TRBV7-9, the J gene TRBJ2-4; 13 positions match TRBD2. V shed 5 bases, J shed 11 bases, and the junction held 6 bases outside the gene matches. Germline CDR1 SEHNR, CDR2 FQNEAQ (reference sequence). The CDR3 is 14 residues long. CDR3 sequence reads: CASSPGLAGQLQYF. The DNA for the CDR3 is TGTGCCAGCAGCCCGGGACTAGCGGGACAACTTCAGTACTTC.

The chain uses TRBV5-1 and TRBJ1-5; D is ambiguous. The CDR3 totals 14 residues. V lost 4 bases and J lost 1, with 9 bases in between. CDR1 is SGHRS and CDR2 is YFSETQ in the germline V gene. The CDR3 region is CASSVDGSNQPQHF. CDR3 coding DNA: TGCGCCAGCAGCGTTGACGGCAGCAATCAGCCCCAGCATTTT. Full variable domain (missing parts from reference TRBV5-1 and TRBJ1-5): KAGVTQTPRYLIKTRGQQVTLSCSPISGHRSVSWYQQTPGQGLQFLFEYFSETQRNKGNFPGRFSGRQFSNSRSEMNVSTLELGDSALYLCASSVDGSNQPQHFGDGTRLSIL.

Remarks on this clone: The junction shows a germline mismatch at one end, possibly a read error. The gene calls are TRBV2 and TRBJ1-5; 10 bases fit TRBD1. CDR1 is SNHLY and CDR2 is FYNNEI in the germline V gene. The CDR3 has 14 residues. CDR3 sequence (DNA): TGTGCCAGCAGCGAAGGACAGGGGGATCAGCCCCAGCATTTT. Translated, it gives CASSEGQGDQPQHF.